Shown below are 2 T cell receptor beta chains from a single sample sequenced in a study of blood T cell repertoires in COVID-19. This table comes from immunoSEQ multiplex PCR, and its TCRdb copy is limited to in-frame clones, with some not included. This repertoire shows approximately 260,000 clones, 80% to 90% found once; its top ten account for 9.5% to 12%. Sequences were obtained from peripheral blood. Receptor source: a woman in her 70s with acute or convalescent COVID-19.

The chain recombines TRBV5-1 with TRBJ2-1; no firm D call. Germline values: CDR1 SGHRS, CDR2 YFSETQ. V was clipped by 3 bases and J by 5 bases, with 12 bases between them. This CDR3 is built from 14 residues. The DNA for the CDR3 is TGCGCCAGCAGCTCCATCGGTTCTCACAATGAGCAGTTCTTC. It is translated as CASSSIGSHNEQFF.

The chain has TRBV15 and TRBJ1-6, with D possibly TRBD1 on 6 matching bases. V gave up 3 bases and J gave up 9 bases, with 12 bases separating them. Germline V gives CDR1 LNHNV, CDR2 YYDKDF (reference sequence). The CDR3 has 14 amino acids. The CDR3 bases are TGTGCCACCAGCAGTGGACAGACCCTTTCACCCCTCCACTTT. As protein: CATSSGQTLSPLHF.